One TCR beta chain is described in this entry. Other DNA sequences from this sample encode an identical CDR3 as well. Sequencing used immunoSEQ multiplex PCR; TCRdb keeps in-frame clones, though not all of them. Here the sample spans 150,000 to 200,000 clones, 86% being singletons. The record originates from a study of blood T cell repertoires in COVID-19. Trimming took 6 bases from V and 0 from J, leaving 11 bases between them. CDR3 length: 14 residues. Per the germline V gene, CDR1 is KGHSH and CDR2 is LQKENI. Material: peripheral blood. The chain carries TRBV18 and TRBJ1-1; possibly TRBD1 for D (6 bases). This receptor was identified in a woman between 70 and 85 years old with acute or convalescent COVID-19. The CDR3 protein is CASSPRTVNTEAFF. The CDR3 nucleotides are TGTGCCAGCTCCCCCCGGACAGTGAACACTGAAGCTTTCTTT. Full variable domain (remainder filled in from reference TRBV18 and TRBJ1-1): NAGVMQNPRHLVRRRGQEARLRCSPMKGHSHVYWYRQLPEEGLKFMVYLQKENIIDESGMPKERFSAEFPKEGPSILRIQQVVRGDSAAYFCASSPRTVNTEAFFGQGTRLTVV.